This T cell receptor beta chain is drawn from a study of cytomegalovirus exposure and HLA in healthy donors. Primers for the PCR totalled 60 Vbeta and 13 Jbeta. The table came from immunoSEQ multiplex PCR; TCRdb's copy has only in-frame clones and leaves some out. This table holds around 90,000 clones, 64% found once. Per the germline V gene, CDR1 is SEHNR and CDR2 is FQNEAQ (reference sequence). The CDR3 runs to 16 residues. Trimming pared 5 bases from V and 3 bases from J, leaving 20 bases between. Comment on this clone: What it recognizes is unknown.

Study-wide points: Highest at DRB1 and lowest at HLA-C, TCR association rates differed among HLA loci in a later analysis.

V gene TRBV7-9 combines with J gene TRBJ2-7, with D tentatively TRBD2 (7 bases). This clonotype was sampled from a human donor in good health. Source material: PBMCs. CDR3 region: CASSRRVGGLDYEQYF. CDR3 DNA sequence: TGTGCCAGCAGCAGACGGGTGGGGGGGCTCGACTACGAGCAGTACTTC. Filled out from reference TRBV7-9 and TRBJ2-7, the complete variable domain reads DTGVSQNPRHKITKRGQNVTFRCDPISEHNRLYWYRQTLGQGPEFLTYFQNEAQLEKSRLLSDRFSAERPKGSFSTLEIQRTEQGDSAMYLCASSRRVGGLDYEQYFGPGTRLTVT.